This TCR beta chain was found in a study of identical twins. Study observations and caveats: Because invariant MAIT and iNKT cells could be present, zero-insertion analyses could be partly confounded. The study found that models underestimated out-of-frame TCR alpha sharing in monozygotic twins.

This clonotype was seen a handful of times. What it binds is unknown. One entry per CDR3 protein, called by TCRdb with MiXCR from the 5' RACE reads. The repertoire holds some 600,000 distinct CDR3 sequences, roughly 7.2% seen once, with 1.6% in the top ten. V lost 7 bases and J 10 bases, leaving 16 bases between the germline ends. Germline V CDR1 and CDR2: LNHDA, SQIVND (reference sequence). This CDR3 spans 12 amino acids. This sample also appeared in a second study, on yellow fever vaccine responses in identical twins.

The origin of this receptor is a young woman in good health. The material sequenced was PBMCs. The chain uses TRBV19 and TRBJ1-1; weak D call: TRBD1 (6 bases). The CDR3 coding sequence is TGTGCCAGTACCCCTACATTAGGGGGAGCTTTCTTT. Its protein product is CASTPTLGGAFF.